Sequencing of this TCR beta chain was carried out in a study of shared clonotypes between healthy human individuals. Study-wide background: Contributing individuals were a couple of females and a few males aged 18 to 49. Researchers assigned three CD4 naive, three CD4 memory, two CD8 naive and one CD8 memory plate to each donor. The study, taken as a whole, reports: In general, naive subsets displayed greater estimated richness than memory subsets did.

Notes on this clone: Its antigen is undetermined.

The data were produced by immunoSEQ multiplex PCR, yet TCRdb's version contains in-frame clones alone and is incomplete. The profile covers 2 million to 2.5 million clones, with 85% to 95% appearing a single time and 0.35% to 0.5% taken by the ten largest. Germline CDR1 and CDR2: SEHNR and FQNEAQ (reference sequence). The CDR3 loop spans 13 amino acids. Between the trimmed V and J ends, which lost 5 bases and 5 bases, there was a span of 12 bases. The clonotype comes from a young man in good health. Some clones in this sample may be carry-over from other donors' samples. V and J are TRBV7-9 and TRBJ2-5, with D perhaps assigned TRBD1 or TRBD2 (5 bases each). The sequenced sample consisted of naive CD4+ T cells from PBMCs. Subset reported: CD45RA+ positively selected. The CDR3 loop is CASSQRGEETQYF. The CDR3 coding sequence is TGTGCCAGCAGCCAGAGGGGTGAGGAGACCCAGTACTTC.